The rows below give T cell receptor beta chains drawn from one sample of a study of blood T cell repertoires in COVID-19. Only in-frame clones appear in the TCRdb table, and some are missing; sequencing was by immunoSEQ multiplex PCR. The sample includes 310,000 or so clones, more than 75% of them seen just once. Sequencing was performed on peripheral blood. Source of these receptors: a woman aged 45-65 years with acute or convalescent COVID-19. Each CDR3 is given with its conserved first and last residue. A D gene is named only where the DNA matches it firmly. Size is stated for part of the rows, as once, few or many counts, or as a class when the clone is expanded.

clone size	V gene	CDR3 length	J gene	D gene	CDR3 DNA	CDR3 protein
-	TRBV9	15	TRBJ2-7	-	TGTGCCAGCAGCGTCTCGGGGGAAAACCTTCACGAGCAGTACTTC	CASSVSGENLHEQYF
-	TRBV5-4	13	TRBJ2-7	TRBD2	TGTGCCAGCAGCCCGGGACTAGCTCAAGAGCAGTACTTC	CASSPGLAQEQYF
few	TRBV9	16	TRBJ1-6	-	TGTGCCAGCAGCGTAGCGAGGAGCTCCTATAATTCACCCCTCCACTTT	CASSVARSSYNSPLHF
-	TRBV19	14	TRBJ2-7	-	TGTGCCAGTAGTATAACTACCCTGTCCTACGAGCAGTACTTC	CASSITTLSYEQYF
few	TRBV25-1	14	TRBJ1-2	-	TGTGCCAGCAGTAGAAACAGGGAGAGTCATGGCTACACCTTC	CASSRNRESHGYTF
few	TRBV11-3	17	TRBJ2-4	TRBD1	TGTGCCAGCAAAAACTCCCAGGGGGCTTCAGCCAAAAACATTCAGTACTTC	CASKNSQGASAKNIQYF
-	TRBV7-9	17	TRBJ2-7	TRBD1	TGTGCCAGCAGCACTAGTCCGGACAGGGCAAGGGTCTACGAGCAGTACTTC	CASSTSPDRARVYEQYF
-	TRBV28	16	TRBJ1-1	TRBD1	TGTGCCAGCAGGGGGACAGGGGGGGGTTTTGGTTCTGAAGCTTTCTTT	CASRGTGGGFGSEAFF
-	TRBV29-1	13	TRBJ2-7	-	TGCAGCGTTGGGGGACACCACTCCTACGAGCAGTACTTC	CSVGGHHSYEQYF
-	TRBV30	15	TRBJ1-1	-	TGTGCCTGGAGTGTAAAACGACAGCAGAACACTGAAGCTTTCTTT	CAWSVKRQQNTEAFF
-	TRBV6-5	15	TRBJ2-7	TRBD1	TGTGCCAGCAGTTACTCGACAGGGGGCTCCTACGAGCAGTACTTC	CASSYSTGGSYEQYF
-	TRBV27	16	TRBJ1-2	TRBD1	TGTGCCAGCAGTTCCGGACAGGCCGATTCGATCTATGGCTACACCTTC	CASSSGQADSIYGYTF
-	TRBV6-5	15	TRBJ2-2	TRBD2	TGTGCCAGCAGTCCCCCGGGGGGGAGGACCGGGGAGCTGTTTTTT	CASSPPGGRTGELFF
few	TRBV10-3	13	TRBJ2-1	-	TGTGCCATCAGCGAGGGACTCAACAATGAGCAGTTCTTC	CAISEGLNNEQFF
-	TRBV6-5	14	TRBJ2-5	-	TGTGCCAGCAGTTGGGCAGGGAGGAAAGAGACCCAGTACTTC	CASSWAGRKETQYF
-	TRBV29-1	15	TRBJ1-2	TRBD1	TGCAGCGTTTCGGGACAGTCTTTAGCTAACTATGGCTACACCTTC	CSVSGQSLANYGYTF
-	TRBV29-1	13	TRBJ1-1	-	TGCAGCGCCCGACATGCCCTGAACACTGAAGCTTTCTTT	CSARHALNTEAFF
-	TRBV7-2	15	TRBJ2-1	-	TGTGCCAGCAGCTCCGCGGGACAGACCTACAATGAGCAGTTCTTC	CASSSAGQTYNEQFF
-	TRBV7-3	12	TRBJ1-2	-	TGTGCCAGCAGCGAGGGCAACTATGGCTACACCTTC	CASSEGNYGYTF
-	TRBV27	14	TRBJ1-1	-	TGTGCCAGCAGGCCACACGGAGGGGACACTGAAGCTTTCTTT	CASRPHGGDTEAFF
-	TRBV28	14	TRBJ2-7	TRBD1	TGTGCCAGCAGCCGCCCCGGGACAGCCTACGAGCAGTACTTC	CASSRPGTAYEQYF
-	TRBV27	13	TRBJ2-7	TRBD1	TGTGCCAGCAGCCGGACAGGGGATAACGAGCAGTACTTC	CASSRTGDNEQYF
-	TRBV27	15	TRBJ2-1	-	TGTGCCAGCAGTCCGACCTCTAGCTCCTACAATGAGCAGTTCTTC	CASSPTSSSYNEQFF
once	TRBV5-4	12	TRBJ2-7	-	TGTGCCAGCAGCTTAGACAACTACGAGCAGTACTTC	CASSLDNYEQYF
-	TRBV25-1	15	TRBJ2-3	TRBD1	TGTGCCAGCAGCACAGACAGGGGTGCCACAGATACGCAGTATTTT	CASSTDRGATDTQYF
-	TRBV24-1	18	TRBJ2-1	TRBD2	TGTGCCACCAGTGACAATCGACCACTAGCGGGAACGGTCAATGAGCAGTTCTTC	CATSDNRPLAGTVNEQFF
-	TRBV7-2	15	TRBJ2-1	-	TGTGCCAGCAGCTTAGGGCTAGCCGGGAACAATGAGCAGTTCTTC	CASSLGLAGNNEQFF
-	TRBV5-1	15	TRBJ1-3	-	TGCGCCAGCAGCTTGCCGGGGGGTGTCGGAAACACCATATATTTT	CASSLPGGVGNTIYF
-	TRBV7-9	14	TRBJ1-4	-	TGTGCCAGCAGCTTGGGGGGACTTAATGAAAAACTGTTTTTT	CASSLGGLNEKLFF
once	TRBV21-1	18	TRBJ2-7	-	TGTGCCAGCAGCAACCAGGGAGGTCGGGAGGAAAGCTCCTACGAGCAGTACTTC	CASSNQGGREESSYEQYF
-	TRBV5-8	14	TRBJ1-4	-	TGTGCCAGCAGCTTGGAAGGAGGGCGGGGAAAACTGTTTTTT	CASSLEGGRGKLFF